The 2 T cell receptor beta chains given below trace back to one sample, sequenced in a study of T cell responses to AZD1222 COVID-19 vaccine. Assay: immunoSEQ multiplex PCR; the TCRdb copy retains only in-frame clones and omits some. The sample contains around 150,000 clones, more than 85% of which appear only once. Sequenced here: peripheral blood, sampled 28 days after the second AZD1222 dose. Every receptor here comes from an adult who received the AZD1222 COVID-19 vaccine.

The J gene is TRBJ2-7, the V gene TRBV6-5, with 11 nucleotides matching TRBD1. Germline CDR1 is MNHEY and CDR2 is SVGAGI. The junction had 2 bases not matched to a gene; V was cut back by 2 bases and J by 5 bases. There are 14 residues in the CDR3. The CDR3 sequence is CASSYGQGADEQYF. The CDR3 DNA follows: TGTGCCAGCAGTTACGGACAGGGGGCAGACGAGCAGTACTTC.

This rearrangement joins TRBV12-3 or TRBV12-4 to TRBJ1-2, with TRBD1 matching 8 bases. The junction had 9 bases not matched to a gene; V was cut back by 9 bases and J by 6 bases. The CDR3 is made up of 13 amino acids. DNA for the CDR3: TGTGCCAGATCGAAACCGACAGGGGATGGCTACACCTTC. Encoded protein: CARSKPTGDGYTF.